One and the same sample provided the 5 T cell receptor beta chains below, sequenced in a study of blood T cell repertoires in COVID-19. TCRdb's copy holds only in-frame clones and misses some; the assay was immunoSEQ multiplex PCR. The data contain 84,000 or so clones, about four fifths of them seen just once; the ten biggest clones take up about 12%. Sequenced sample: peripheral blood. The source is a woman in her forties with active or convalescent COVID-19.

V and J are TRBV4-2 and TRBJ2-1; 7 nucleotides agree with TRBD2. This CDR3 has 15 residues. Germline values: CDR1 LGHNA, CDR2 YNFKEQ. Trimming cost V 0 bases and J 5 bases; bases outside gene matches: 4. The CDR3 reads CASSQDRGTNNEQFF. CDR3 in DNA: TGTGCCAGCAGCCAAGATCGGGGGACTAACAATGAGCAGTTCTTC.

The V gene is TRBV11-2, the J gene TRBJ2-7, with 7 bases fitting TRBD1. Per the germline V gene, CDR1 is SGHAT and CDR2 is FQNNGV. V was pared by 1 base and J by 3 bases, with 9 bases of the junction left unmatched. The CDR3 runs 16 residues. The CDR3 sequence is CASSLAFRGRVYEQYF. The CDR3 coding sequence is TGTGCCAGCAGCTTAGCCTTCAGGGGGAGAGTCTACGAGCAGTACTTC.

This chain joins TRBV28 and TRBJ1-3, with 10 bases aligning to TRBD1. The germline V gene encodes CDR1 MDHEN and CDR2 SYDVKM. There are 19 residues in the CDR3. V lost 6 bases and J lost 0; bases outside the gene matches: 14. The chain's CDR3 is CASRLRTGGSIPSGNTIYF. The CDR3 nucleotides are TGTGCCAGCAGATTGAGGACAGGGGGATCCATCCCCTCTGGAAACACCATATATTTT.

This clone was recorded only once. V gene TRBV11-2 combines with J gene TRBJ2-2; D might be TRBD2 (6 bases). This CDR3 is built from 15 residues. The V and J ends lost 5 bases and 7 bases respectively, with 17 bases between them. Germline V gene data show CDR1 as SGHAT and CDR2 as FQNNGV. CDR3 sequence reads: CASSLGAGSGGELFF. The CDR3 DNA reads TGTGCCAGCAGCCTTGGAGCGGGTTCCGGCGGGGAGCTGTTTTTT.

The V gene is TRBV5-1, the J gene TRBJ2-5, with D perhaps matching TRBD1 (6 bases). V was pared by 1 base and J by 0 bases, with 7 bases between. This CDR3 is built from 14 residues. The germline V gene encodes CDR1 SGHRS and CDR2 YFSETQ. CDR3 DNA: TGCGCCAGCAGCTTGACAGGGAACCAAGAGACCCAGTACTTC. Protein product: CASSLTGNQETQYF. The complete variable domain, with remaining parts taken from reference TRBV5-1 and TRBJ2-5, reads KAGVTQTPRYLIKTRGQQVTLSCSPISGHRSVSWYQQTPGQGLQFLFEYFSETQRNKGNFPGRFSGRQFSNSRSEMNVSTLELGDSALYLCASSLTGNQETQYFGPGTRLLVL.